Given below is one TCR beta chain in context. Antigen: not known. CDR3 length: 14 residues. Germline trimming cut 5 bases from V and 7 bases from J; bases unmatched to any gene: 6. CDR1 is SGHVS and CDR2 is FNYEAQ in the germline V gene. This entry comes from a study of vaccination and CD4 T cells after COVID-19. Looking at the study overall: Convalescent persons amounted to six males plus four females, two of whom were Hispanic. A median of around 70 days (range 14 to 241) separated dose two from the taking of post-vaccine samples. Two-dose vaccination with either BNT162b2 or mRNA-1273 was given to participants.

The treatment: roughly 10-day PBMC culture with coronavirus spike peptide pools or control peptides (ViraFEST assay). Each of days 3 and 7 saw half the medium replaced by fresh IL-2 medium. Cultured CD4+ T cells had their DNA profiled by the Oncomine TCR Beta short-read assay. TCRdb re-analysed the PCR reads in MiXCR, keeping a single row per CDR3 protein. The sample has around 18,000 distinct CDR3 sequences; about 56% are singletons. The receptor's source is a human donor who had recovered from COVID-19. The chain recombines TRBV7-6 with TRBJ1-4; 8 bases fit TRBD1. Sample: CD4+ T cells from blood, cultured in vitro, taken before SARS-CoV-2 vaccination. CDR3 sequence (DNA): TGTGCCAGCAGCCCAGGGGGCGCAGGTGAAAAACTGTTTTTT. This sequence encodes CASSPGGAGEKLFF.